This entry lists 21 T cell receptor beta chains sequenced from one sample in a study of blood T cell repertoires in COVID-19. Assay used: immunoSEQ multiplex PCR; TCRdb lists only in-frame clones, some missing. The data show 200,000 to 250,000 clones, with 60% to 85% seen just once and less than 7% held by the top ten. The material sequenced was peripheral blood. All receptors derive from a woman aged 65 to 85 with acute or convalescent COVID-19.

This clone was picked up a small number of times. The chain links TRBV2 to TRBJ2-3; no reliable D call. This CDR3 has 12 residues. Trimming stripped 1 base from V and 7 bases from J, with 6 bases between. The germline CDR1 and CDR2 sequences are SNHLY and FYNNEI. The CDR3, as DNA: TGTGCCAGCAGTGAAGGACAAAATACGCAGTATTTT. It yields the protein CASSEGQNTQYF.

In its sample, this clone was seen once. This chain uses TRBV6-1 with TRBJ2-7, with 8 bases that match TRBD1. J lost 7 bases, V lost 4 bases, and 15 bases had no gene match. Germline assignment: CDR1 MNHNS and CDR2 SASEGT. CDR3 size: 16 residues. This CDR3 reads CASSVWTGSTEEEQYF. The CDR3 nucleotides are TGTGCCAGCAGTGTTTGGACAGGGTCCACCGAGGAGGAGCAGTACTTC.

As regards this clone: The same CDR3 is also encoded by other DNA sequences in this sample. The chain is built from TRBV28 and TRBJ1-1; no firm D call. Germline CDR1 reads MDHEN; CDR2 reads SYDVKM. This CDR3 is 13 amino acids long. Trimming cost V 5 bases and J 5 bases, with 12 bases left between them. The CDR3 loop reads CASSPSGGTEAFF. CDR3 DNA sequence: TGTGCCAGCAGTCCTTCTGGAGGTACTGAAGCTTTCTTT.

As concerns this clone: Other DNA sequences from this sample encode an identical CDR3 as well. This sequence joins TRBV18 and TRBJ2-3, with a weak D call TRBD1 (5 bases). Per the germline V gene, CDR1 is KGHSH and CDR2 is LQKENI. V was pared by 3 bases and J by 0 bases, with 7 bases between. The CDR3 extends over 14 amino acids. The CDR3 DNA follows: TGTGCCAGCTCACCGCAGGGTAGCACAGATACGCAGTATTTT. This codes for CASSPQGSTDTQYF.

V and J are TRBV5-1 and TRBJ2-2, with TRBD1 matching over 9 bases. CDR3 length equals 16 residues. Germline trimming cut 4 bases from V and 6 bases from J; bases unmatched to any gene: 10. Germline lookup yields CDR1 SGHRS and CDR2 YFSETQ. CDR3 bases: TGCGCCAGCAGCCCCCTTCTAGACAGGGGGTCCGGGGAGCTGTTTTTT. It translates to CASSPLLDRGSGELFF.

CDR3 protein: CATSESRSSYNEQFF. The CDR3 DNA reads TGTGCCACCAGCGAATCTAGAAGTTCCTACAATGAGCAGTTCTTC. This chain joins TRBV15 and TRBJ2-1, with D uncertain. V was shortened by 5 bases and J by 1 base, with 12 bases between the two germline ends. The CDR3 loop spans 15 amino acids. Germline CDR1 reads LNHNV; CDR2 reads YYDKDF (reference sequence).

The chain joins TRBV5-1 to TRBJ2-7; perhaps TRBD1 as D (6 bases). The CDR3 loop spans 14 amino acids. The germline V gene encodes CDR1 SGHRS and CDR2 YFSETQ. V was trimmed by 1 base and J by 3 bases, leaving 11 bases between them. CDR3 sequence: CASSLQGQYYEQYF. In DNA, the CDR3 is TGCGCCAGCAGCTTGCAGGGACAATACTACGAGCAGTACTTC.

V gene TRBV24-1 combines with J gene TRBJ1-1; maybe TRBD1 (6 bases). Trimming cost V 8 bases and J 2 bases, with 11 bases left between them. Germline V gene data show CDR1 as KGHDR and CDR2 as SFDVKD. The CDR3 length is 13 residues. CDR3 nucleotide sequence: TGTGCCACCACAAGGGGGATCAACACTGAAGCTTTCTTT. Translated, it gives CATTRGINTEAFF.

This sequence joins TRBV7-9 and TRBJ1-5, with 7 bases identical to TRBD1. The J segment lost 3 bases and the V segment lost 6 bases, leaving 5 bases of the junction unmatched. This CDR3 spans 14 amino acids. Germline V gene lookup returns CDR1 SEHNR and CDR2 FQNEAQ (reference sequence). The CDR3 nucleotides read TGTGCCAGCAGTGCGACAGGGAACAATCAGCCCCAGCATTTT. Translating it yields CASSATGNNQPQHF. The whole variable domain, filled in from reference TRBV7-9 and TRBJ1-5, reads DTGVSQNPRHKITKRGQNVTFRCDPISEHNRLYWYRQTLGQGPEFLTYFQNEAQLEKSRLLSDRFSAERPKGSFSTLEIQRTEQGDSAMYLCASSATGNNQPQHFGDGTRLSIL.

The rearrangement uses TRBV7-9 and TRBJ2-7, with 9 bases matching TRBD2. From germline, CDR1 is SEHNR and CDR2 FQNEAQ (reference sequence). V shed 6 bases, J shed 7 bases, and the junction held 10 bases outside the gene matches. The CDR3 runs to 14 residues. The CDR3 sequence: CASSILAGAGEQYF. CDR3 coding DNA: TGTGCCAGCAGTATCTTAGCGGGAGCTGGTGAGCAGTACTTC.

The chain recombines TRBV23-1 with TRBJ1-1; TRBD1 matches at 10 bases. TRBV23-1 is labeled an ORF, and its function is uncertain. This CDR3 has 16 amino acids. The trim removed 7 bases at V and 1 base at J, leaving 9 bases unmatched. Written as DNA, the CDR3 is TGCGCCAGCAAGGGGGACAGGGGAAAGAGGAACACTGAAGCTTTCTTT. It translates to CASKGDRGKRNTEAFF.

This chain links TRBV27 with TRBJ2-3; weak D call: TRBD2 (5 bases). The V end lost 5 bases, the J end lost 0 bases, and 12 bases lay between the germline ends. Germline V CDR1 and CDR2: MNHEY, SMNVEV (reference sequence). The CDR3 sequence is 15 residues long. CDR3 sequence: CASSEDWASTDTQYF. In DNA, the CDR3 is TGTGCCAGCAGTGAGGACTGGGCTAGCACAGATACGCAGTATTTT.

The V call is TRBV27, the J call TRBJ2-7; TRBD2 aligns across 13 bases. J lost 5 bases, V lost 4 bases, and 5 bases had no gene match. The CDR3 extends over 15 amino acids. Germline loops: CDR1 MNHEY, CDR2 SMNVEV (reference sequence). CDR3: CASSSWTSGSNEQYF. The CDR3 DNA sequence: TGTGCCAGCAGTTCCTGGACTAGCGGGAGTAACGAGCAGTACTTC.

This chain uses TRBV27 with TRBJ2-7; D may be TRBD2 (6 bases). V was cut by 2 bases and J by 6 bases, with 14 bases left in between. Germline CDR1 is MNHEY and CDR2 is SMNVEV (reference sequence). CDR3 length: 14 residues. CDR3 in DNA: TGTGCCAGCAGTTTACGCCGGGACTCCCGCGAGCAGTACTTC. As protein: CASSLRRDSREQYF.

Turning to this clone: This CDR3 is also generated by other DNA sequences in the sample. The chain is built from TRBV6-5 and TRBJ2-7; 11 bases fit TRBD1. Germline V CDR1 and CDR2: MNHEY, SVGAGI. The CDR3 totals 14 residues. The V segment lost 5 bases and the J segment 2 bases; nucleotides outside the gene matches: 2. The CDR3 is CASSPGQGAYEQYF. In nucleotides, the CDR3 is TGTGCCAGCAGTCCGGGACAGGGGGCCTACGAGCAGTACTTC.

This clone was recorded once. The same CDR3 arises from other DNA sequences in this sample as well. The chain joins TRBV5-1 to TRBJ1-6; 10 bases are a match to TRBD1. From germline, CDR1 is SGHRS and CDR2 YFSETQ. The CDR3 length is 14 residues. V trimming: 4 bases; J trimming: 8 bases; junction bases outside the gene matches: 3. For the CDR3, the DNA is TGCGCCAGCAGCCCCGGGACAGGGGATTCACCCCTCCACTTT. Its protein product is CASSPGTGDSPLHF.

This chain uses TRBV5-4 with TRBJ2-3, with TRBD1 identical over 9 bases. This CDR3 has 15 amino acids. V shed 5 bases and J 4 bases; nucleotides not matched to a gene: 8. Germline V gene lookup returns CDR1 SGHNT and CDR2 YYREEE (reference sequence). The CDR3 sequence: CASRSGQGLADTQYF. In DNA, the CDR3 is TGTGCCAGCAGGTCGGGACAGGGCCTCGCAGATACGCAGTATTTT.

This clone was detected a few times. Here the CDR3 DNA reads TGTGCCAGCAGTTTATCGGGGAGGGTTTACGAGCAGTACTTC. This codes for CASSLSGRVYEQYF. The rearrangement joins TRBV28 to TRBJ2-7; 7 nucleotides align to TRBD2. V lost 1 base to trimming and J lost 4 bases; unmatched junction nucleotides: 4. The germline V gene encodes CDR1 MDHEN and CDR2 SYDVKM. The CDR3 sequence is 14 residues long.

The chain joins TRBV3-1 (or the pseudogene TRBV3-2) to TRBJ2-5; 10 bases are shared with TRBD2. V dropped 4 bases and J dropped 5; count of bases not matched to a gene: 4. The CDR3 runs 14 residues. The germline gives CDR1 LGHDT, CDR2 YNNKEL (reference sequence). The CDR3 region is CASSPSGSLETQYF. In DNA form, the CDR3 reads TGTGCCAGCAGCCCTAGCGGGAGCCTGGAGACCCAGTACTTC.

This clone was detected only a few times. V and J are TRBV30 and TRBJ1-2, with D perhaps matching TRBD1 (6 bases). Looked up from germline, CDR1 is GTSNPN and CDR2 is SVGIG (reference sequence). Trimming stripped 4 bases from V and 7 bases from J, with 22 bases between. The CDR3 consists of 15 residues. In DNA form, the CDR3 reads TGTGCCTGGACTCCCCTCTGGGGGGGGGACATTGGCTACACCTTC. Protein sequence: CAWTPLWGGDIGYTF.

CDR3 coding DNA: TGTGCCAGCAGCCCGGGACAGTTTAGCAATCAGCCCCAGCATTTT. Residues: CASSPGQFSNQPQHF. The V gene is TRBV7-6, the J gene TRBJ1-5; the match to TRBD1 covers 7 bases. After removal of 5 bases from V and 0 bases from J, the junction contained 4 bases not matched to a gene. This CDR3 region has 15 residues. Germline V CDR1 and CDR2: SGHVS, FNYEAQ.